The next 5 T cell receptor beta chains were all read from a single sample in a study of blood T cell repertoires in COVID-19. The repertoire was sequenced with immunoSEQ multiplex PCR; TCRdb's copy has only in-frame clones and lacks some. The data show 250,000 to 350,000 clones, roughly 89% seen once. The sequencing sample was made of PBMCs or T cells enriched from blood (not recorded which). Source of these receptors: a woman aged 45-60 years who had been exposed to COVID-19.

The rearrangement joins TRBV7-8 to TRBJ2-1, with 8 bases matching TRBD2. Losses at the gene ends were 5 bases for V and 4 bases for J; bases not matched to a gene: 13. The length of the CDR3 is 17 residues. From germline, CDR1 is SGHVS and CDR2 FQNEAQ. CDR3 in amino acids: CASSPKPERGWYNEQFF. CDR3 DNA sequence: TGTGCCAGCAGCCCTAAACCAGAGCGGGGGTGGTACAATGAGCAGTTCTTC.

A single count supports this clone. The chain is built from TRBV24-1 and TRBJ2-2; TRBD1 matches at 12 bases. The CDR3 runs 22 residues. Per germline, CDR1 KGHDR and CDR2 SFDVKD. V was clipped by 4 bases and J by 1 base; unmatched bases: 18. This CDR3 is CATSDRPGTGGLGSWNTGELFF. Written as DNA, the CDR3 is TGTGCCACCAGTGACCGCCCGGGGACAGGGGGCCTCGGATCGTGGAACACCGGGGAGCTGTTTTTT.

The rearrangement links TRBV9 to TRBJ2-3; TRBD2 agrees at 7 bases. This CDR3 is built from 15 residues. Germline loops: CDR1 SGDLS, CDR2 YYNGEE. Trimming at V came to 0 bases and at J to 0 bases, leaving 1 base not matched to a gene. The CDR3, as DNA: TGTGCCAGCAGCGTAGGTAGCGGGAGCACAGATACGCAGTATTTT. Translation: CASSVGSGSTDTQYF.

CDR3 DNA: TGTGCCAGCTCACCCTATTTGGGGCAGGGGAAGAAGGACACTGAAGCTTTCTTT. Translated, it gives CASSPYLGQGKKDTEAFF. The chain links TRBV18 to TRBJ1-1, with D tentatively TRBD1 (6 bases). V lost 3 bases to trimming and J lost 3 bases, with 23 bases between them. CDR1 is KGHSH, CDR2 LQKENI, per germline. This CDR3 has 18 residues.

This clone was observed once. The V and J genes are TRBV19 and TRBJ2-3, with 13 nucleotides matching TRBD2. Germline loops: CDR1 LNHDA, CDR2 SQIVND (reference sequence). The CDR3 spans 14 residues. With V trimmed by 11 bases and J by 4 bases, 6 bases remained unmatched. The CDR3 DNA reads TGTGCCGTGCGGACTAGCGGGGGAGCAGATACGCAGTATTTT. The encoded protein is CAVRTSGGADTQYF.